This entry concerns a single TCR beta chain. Its target is unknown. Sequence at one end of the junction differs from germline and may be a read error. This CDR3 is 18 amino acids long. Germline CDR1 SEHNR, CDR2 FQNEAQ (reference sequence). This entry is derived from a study of molecular identifiers for immune sequencing clone quantification. Whole-study findings and limits: Whereas naive cells kept under 1% of molecules in clones above 20 RNA copies, such clones held over 97% in effectors. Among 800,000 to 1,000,000 naive cells, as was reported, spiked Jurkat TCR RNA from one cell was detectable.

Using its own MiXCR run on the PCR reads, TCRdb lists one record per CDR3 protein. The sample shows 45,000 to 65,000 distinct CDR3 sequences, about 25% of them seen only once. Based on a CD8+CD4-CCR7+CD45RA+ profile, naive CD8 T cells were sorted. The V and J genes are TRBV7-9 and TRBJ1-5, with D perhaps matching TRBD1 (6 bases). The source of this sequence is a human donor in good health. Some libraries in this study had Jurkat cell RNA spiked in. The material sequenced was naive CD8+ T cells from blood, with Jurkat cell RNA spiked in. Documented subset: FACS-sorted CD8+CD4-CCR7+CD45RA+ naive T cells. CDR3 in amino acids: CASSLAGKGGYSNPPQHF. CDR3 sequence (DNA): TGTGCCAGCAGCTTAGCGGGTAAAGGGGGATATAGCAATCCGCCCCAGCATTTT.